This T cell receptor (beta chain) was documented in a study of tumor and adjacent non-tumor tissue in lung cancer. Germline V CDR1 and CDR2: ENHRY, SYGVKD. There are 16 residues in the CDR3. RNA was extracted from bulk tissue without any cell sorting. Distant lung tissue was collected more than 3 cm away from the tumor edge. About this clonotype itself: Its antigen is unidentified. Sequence at one end of the junction differs from germline and may be a read error.

Findings and limits, study-wide: Compared with tumor, normal lung showed significantly lower TCR diversity.

TCRbeta libraries were built with three rounds of nested PCR, modified from ARM-PCR. One entry per CDR3 protein, called by TCRdb with MiXCR from the multiplex PCR reads. Of 40,000 to 60,000 distinct CDR3 sequences in the sample, around 59% are singletons; the top ten hold about 29%. The chain recombines TRBV10-3 with TRBJ2-3, with D unclear. What was sequenced was distant non-tumor lung tissue. This receptor was taken from a woman in her 70s with non-small cell lung cancer. CDR3 coding DNA: TGTGCCATCAGCGAGTCGAAGTTCCAGGACACAGATACGCAGTATTTT. Protein: CAISESKFQDTDTQYF.